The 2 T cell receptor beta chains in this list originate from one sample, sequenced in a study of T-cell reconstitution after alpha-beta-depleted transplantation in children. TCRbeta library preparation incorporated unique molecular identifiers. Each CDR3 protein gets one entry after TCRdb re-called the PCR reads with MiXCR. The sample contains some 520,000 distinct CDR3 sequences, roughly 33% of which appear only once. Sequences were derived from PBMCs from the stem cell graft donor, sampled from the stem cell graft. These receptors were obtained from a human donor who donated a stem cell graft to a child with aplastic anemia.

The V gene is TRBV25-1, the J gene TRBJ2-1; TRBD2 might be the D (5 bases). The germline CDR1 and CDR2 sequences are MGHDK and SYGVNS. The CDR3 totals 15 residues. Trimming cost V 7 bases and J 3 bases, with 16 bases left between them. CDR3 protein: CASTSLAVGYNEQFF. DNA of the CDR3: TGTGCCAGCACGTCCCTAGCAGTTGGCTACAATGAGCAGTTCTTC.

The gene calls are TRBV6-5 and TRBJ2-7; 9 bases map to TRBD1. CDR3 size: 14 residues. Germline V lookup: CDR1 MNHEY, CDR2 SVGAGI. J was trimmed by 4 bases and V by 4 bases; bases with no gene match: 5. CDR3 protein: CASSFYRGQYEQYF. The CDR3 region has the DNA TGTGCCAGCAGTTTCTACAGGGGGCAATACGAGCAGTACTTC.